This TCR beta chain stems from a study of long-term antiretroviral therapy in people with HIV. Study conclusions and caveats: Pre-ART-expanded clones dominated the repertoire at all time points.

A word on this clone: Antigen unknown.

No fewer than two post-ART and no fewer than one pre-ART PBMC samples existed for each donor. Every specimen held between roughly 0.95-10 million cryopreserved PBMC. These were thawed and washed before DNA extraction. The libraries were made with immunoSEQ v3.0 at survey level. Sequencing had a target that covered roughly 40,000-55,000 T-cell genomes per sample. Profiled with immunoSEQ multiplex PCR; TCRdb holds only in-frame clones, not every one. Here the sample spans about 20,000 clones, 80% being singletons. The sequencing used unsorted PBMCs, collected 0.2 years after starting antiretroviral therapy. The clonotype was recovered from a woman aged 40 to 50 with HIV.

The CDR3, as DNA: TGTGCCAGCAGCTGGGGAGGGGCGGGCAATCAGCCCCAGCATTTT. Its protein is CASSWGGAGNQPQHF. V gene TRBV7-4 combines with J gene TRBJ1-5; maybe TRBD1 (5 bases). V gave up 4 bases and J gave up 2 bases, with 12 bases separating them. CDR3 length: 15 residues. The germline gives CDR1 SGHVT, CDR2 SQSDAQ. Full variable domain (missing parts from reference TRBV7-4 and TRBJ1-5): GAGVSQSPRYKVAKRGRDVALRCDSISGHVTLYWYRQTLGQGSEVLTYSQSDAQRDKSGRPSGRFSAERPERSVSTLKIQRTEQGDSAVYLCASSWGGAGNQPQHFGDGTRLSIL.